Listed below are T cell receptor beta chains from one sample, sequenced in a study of blood T cell repertoires in COVID-19. The data were produced by immunoSEQ multiplex PCR, yet TCRdb's version contains in-frame clones alone and is incomplete. The table has some 150,000 clones, 80% to 90% seen once. The material sequenced was peripheral blood. These receptors were taken from a human donor with acute or convalescent COVID-19. The donor label of this sample is uncertain. Each CDR3 is given without its conserved first and last residue. Each record gives: CDR3 protein, J gene, V gene.

ASSRESGQPQH | TRBJ1-5 | TRBV11-2
ASSDRSRRMNTEAF | TRBJ1-1 | TRBV7-8
ASSQEWTEDNEQF | TRBJ2-1 | TRBV4-3
ATSDRDSPNYGYT | TRBJ1-2 | TRBV24-1
ASKGQGPLYGYT | TRBJ1-2 | TRBV19
ASSPWGVNTEAF | TRBJ1-1 | TRBV4-2
ASSRQGQGAGNTIY | TRBJ1-3 | TRBV13
ASTRKGGREEKLF | TRBJ1-4 | TRBV7-9
ASSLDGGQTSNGYT | TRBJ1-2 | TRBV5-1
AVNNRGQGEAF | TRBJ1-1 | TRBV6-5
ASSYAGDTGELF | TRBJ2-2 | TRBV6-2/TRBV6-3
ASSRRQGGETQY | TRBJ2-5 | TRBV7-2
ASSFDRGETQY | TRBJ2-5 | TRBV11-2
ASSLAGGGTDTQY | TRBJ2-3 | TRBV2
ASSQTDRVEKLF | TRBJ1-4 | TRBV4-2
ASSPGVLAYEQY | TRBJ2-7 | TRBV28
ASSIQGNYGYT | TRBJ1-2 | TRBV27
ASSLTSGSYNEQF | TRBJ2-1 | TRBV3-1/TRBV3-2
ASSPPSEETQY | TRBJ2-5 | TRBV18
ASSPLTGGQETQY | TRBJ2-5 | TRBV6-5
ASSEAIGTGKPTDTQY | TRBJ2-3 | TRBV2
ASSSQGLANEKLF | TRBJ1-4 | TRBV27
ASSFRTGDDGYT | TRBJ1-2 | TRBV7-2
ASRGQSGSYEQY | TRBJ2-7 | TRBV25-1
ASTAGGHYSDTQY | TRBJ2-3 | TRBV7-2
ATSRTGPNTEAF | TRBJ1-1 | TRBV24-1
ASSFTAAEKLF | TRBJ1-4 | TRBV12-3/TRBV12-4
ASSLEGAHQPQH | TRBJ1-5 | TRBV5-5
ASTGGGEGTEAF | TRBJ1-1 | TRBV5-6
ASSYRQVQTDTQY | TRBJ2-3 | TRBV7-9
ASSQLTSVGGELF | TRBJ2-2 | TRBV4-2
ASSRRTEQETQY | TRBJ2-5 | TRBV7-9
ASSLQTAFNSPLH | TRBJ1-6 | TRBV9
ASSFGTGDIQY | TRBJ2-4 | TRBV5-6
ASSLATSYLQGQGSPLH | TRBJ1-6 | TRBV7-2
ASNGQGAFRQPQH | TRBJ1-5 | TRBV19
ASSQEGGRPQETQY | TRBJ2-5 | TRBV4-2
ATRETGAGELF | TRBJ2-2 | TRBV24-1
ASTPLTEYREKLF | TRBJ1-4 | TRBV9
ATRQGMEATEAF | TRBJ1-1 | TRBV10-3
ASSYSYITGELF | TRBJ2-2 | TRBV6-2/TRBV6-3
ASSSGPGRKLF | TRBJ1-4 | TRBV6-5
ASTIGSTGELF | TRBJ2-2 | TRBV2
ASGLRTGPFEAF | TRBJ1-1 | TRBV12-5